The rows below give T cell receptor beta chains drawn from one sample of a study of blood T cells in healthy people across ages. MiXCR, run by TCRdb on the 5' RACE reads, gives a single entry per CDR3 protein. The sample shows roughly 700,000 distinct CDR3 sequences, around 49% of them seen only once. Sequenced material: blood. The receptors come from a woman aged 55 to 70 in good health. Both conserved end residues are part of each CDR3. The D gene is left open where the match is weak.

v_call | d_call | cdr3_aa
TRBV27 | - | CASSLNLNEQFF
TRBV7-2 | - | CASSLDYGGNTEAFF
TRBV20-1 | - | CSAYGDKGRSTDTQYF
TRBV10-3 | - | CAISESEFGKDYNEQFF
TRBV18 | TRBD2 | CASSPLLAGASNEQYF
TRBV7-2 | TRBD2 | CASSLATSGRYNEQFF
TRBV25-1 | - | CASTPAGATEAFF
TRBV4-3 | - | CASSQDWGQSRDTQYF
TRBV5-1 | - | CACSLSNSYNEQFF
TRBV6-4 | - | CASSEGAFKGGEQFF